Sequencing of this TCR beta chain was carried out in a study of beta chain features in type 1 diabetes. Study at large: Patient and healthy donor groups were alike in age, gender and cell yields.

The CDR3 is 15 amino acids. CDR1 SEHNR and CDR2 FQNEAQ come from the germline V gene (reference sequence). As concerns this clone: Its antigen is not identified. Relative to the germline gene, one junction end is altered; a read error may explain this.

Each of the CD4+ naive, central memory, regulatory and stem cell-like memory populations was sorted via CD45RO/CCR7/CD25/CD127/CD95/CD27. Regarding the study as a whole: cDNA sequencing could over-represent cells with high TCR expression. TCRB repertoires of naive, central memory and Treg cells appeared more similar among patients than among healthy donors.

Reverse transcription of all isolated RNA meant that expressed TCRB transcripts were sequenced. TCRdb keeps only in-frame clones here, not all; method: immunoSEQ multiplex PCR. In the table there are roughly 230,000 clones, around 9.6% of which are singletons. The chain combines TRBV7-9 with TRBJ1-1; no reliable D call. The sample taken for sequencing was naive CD4+ T cells from blood. The TCR was taken from a woman in her late teens or twenties in good health. The CDR3 DNA reads as TGTGCCAACAGCAATAATCCGGGAGATAACACTGAAGCTTTCTTT. As protein: CANSNNPGDNTEAFF.